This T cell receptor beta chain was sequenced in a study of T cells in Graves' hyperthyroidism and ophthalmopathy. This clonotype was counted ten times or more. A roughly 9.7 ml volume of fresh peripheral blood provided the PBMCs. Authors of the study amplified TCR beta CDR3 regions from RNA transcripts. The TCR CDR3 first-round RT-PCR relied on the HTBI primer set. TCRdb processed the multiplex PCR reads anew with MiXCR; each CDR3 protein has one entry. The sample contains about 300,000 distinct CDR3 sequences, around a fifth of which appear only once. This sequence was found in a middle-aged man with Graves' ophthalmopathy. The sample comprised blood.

This CDR3 reads CSARDFSSYEQYF. DNA for the CDR3: TGCAGTGCTAGAGATTTTTCCTCCTACGAGCAGTACTTC. The genes are TRBV20-1 and TRBJ2-7; D is undetermined. Trimming pared 0 bases from V and 0 bases from J, leaving 6 bases between. This CDR3 spans 13 amino acids. Germline V gene data show CDR1 as DFQATT and CDR2 as SNEGSKA (reference sequence).